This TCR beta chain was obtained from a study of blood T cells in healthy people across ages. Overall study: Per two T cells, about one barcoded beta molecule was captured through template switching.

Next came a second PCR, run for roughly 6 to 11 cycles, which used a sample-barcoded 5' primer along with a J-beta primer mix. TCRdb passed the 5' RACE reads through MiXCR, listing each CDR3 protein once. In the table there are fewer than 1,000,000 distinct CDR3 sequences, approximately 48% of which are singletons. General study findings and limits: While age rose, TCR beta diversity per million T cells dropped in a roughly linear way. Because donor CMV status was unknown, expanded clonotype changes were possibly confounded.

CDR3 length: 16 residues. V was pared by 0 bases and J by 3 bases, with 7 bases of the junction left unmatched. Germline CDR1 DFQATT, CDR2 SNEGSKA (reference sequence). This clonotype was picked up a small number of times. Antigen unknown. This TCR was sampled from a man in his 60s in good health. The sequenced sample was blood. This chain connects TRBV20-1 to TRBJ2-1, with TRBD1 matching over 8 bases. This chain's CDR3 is CSARETPDRVYNEQFF. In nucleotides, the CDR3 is TGCAGTGCTAGAGAAACCCCGGACAGGGTCTACAATGAGCAGTTCTTC.